This T cell receptor (beta chain) was captured by sequencing in a study of CXCR3-negative and CXCR3-positive naive CD8 T cells (dated by TCRdb to between 2018 and 2021). For context, the study as a whole: About 135 million TRB reads were obtained in total, roughly 1.5 +/- 0.3 million reads per library. TRBV-TRBJ cluster analysis included naive subsets from roughly 5 donors and memory cells from 3 donors. Diversity and physicochemical repertoire analyses covered 10 to 11 donors pooled from two independent experiments. The paper's findings and limits, for the study overall: Compared with CXCR3-negative naive cells, CXCR3-positive naive cells had TRB CDR3s with higher hydrophobicity (lower Kidera factor 4), lower energy, and higher strength and volume indices. Because surface CD5, which has been linked to self-reactivity in mice, was comparable between naive subsets, TCR interaction strength was also inferred from TRB CDR3 physicochemical properties. Repertoire diversity was comparably high in both naive subsets but much lower in memory CD8+ T cells. TRBV-TRBJ usage was similar between naive CXCR3-negative and CXCR3-positive cells from the same donor, while memory cells showed distinct patterns. Freshly isolated PBMCs were used for most assays because CXCR3 expression went down partially after cryopreservation.

For every CD8+ T cell subset, about 300,000 cells were flow-sorted straight into RLT lysis buffer, and each subset was sorted in triplicate. To keep memory contaminants out, a stringent definition of naive CD8+ T cells was applied: CD45RO-CCR7+CD27+CD95-. Standard density gradient centrifugation was used to isolate peripheral blood mononuclear cells from buffy coats. A FACSAria III was used to flow-sort naive CD8+ T cells into CXCR3-negative and CXCR3-positive populations. An RNeasy Mini Kit was used to extract total RNA from the sorted cells. Instrument used: NextSeq 550. The Human TCR Profiling Kit (MiLaboratory) was used to prepare UMI-labeled 5' RACE TRB cDNA libraries. The full amount of extracted RNA was used for cDNA synthesis, and the full amount of resulting cDNA was used for PCR amplification. Libraries were prepared in parallel with an identical number of PCR cycles. The study's processing was this. About 50,000 +/- 10,000 unique UMI-labeled TRB cDNA molecules per library were extracted with MIGEC and MiXCR, with at least two reads per UMI required. On average, around 40,000 +/- 10,000 functional in-frame TRB CDR3 nucleotide clonotypes lacking stop codons were found per library. After downsampling to 5000 UMI-labeled TRB molecules per sample, diversity metrics, including normalized Shannon-Wiener and Chao1, were computed in VDJtools. Clonotype-size-weighted physicochemical properties of the central five CDR3 residues (interaction energy, strength, volume and Kidera factor 4) were computed in VDJtools. The reads, reprocessed by TCRdb, yield one row per CDR3 protein sequence and no DNA. TCRdb's processing, not the authors' own work, is the source of the V and J calls. This sample's table contains 65,000 to 75,000 distinct CDR3 sequences. The ten largest clones capture nearly 1.5% of the sample.

With regard to this clonotype: Its antigen remains unidentified.

The CDR3 contains 15 residues, cysteine and phenylalanine counted. No DNA is given. CDR1 and CDR2, per the germline V gene, are MNHEY and SVGAGI. The chain is made from TRBV6-5 and TRBJ2-2; checking the TCRdb D call of TRBD2 is not possible without DNA. Sequenced material: naive CXCR3- CD8+ T cells from blood. The cell subset or site label, as the study defines it: CD45RO-CCR7+CD27+CD95- naive CD8+ T cells lacking CXCR3 (TNR3-). The TCR comes from a human donor in good health. Some clones in this sample may be carry-over from other donors' samples. The CDR3: CASSWGLADTGELFF.